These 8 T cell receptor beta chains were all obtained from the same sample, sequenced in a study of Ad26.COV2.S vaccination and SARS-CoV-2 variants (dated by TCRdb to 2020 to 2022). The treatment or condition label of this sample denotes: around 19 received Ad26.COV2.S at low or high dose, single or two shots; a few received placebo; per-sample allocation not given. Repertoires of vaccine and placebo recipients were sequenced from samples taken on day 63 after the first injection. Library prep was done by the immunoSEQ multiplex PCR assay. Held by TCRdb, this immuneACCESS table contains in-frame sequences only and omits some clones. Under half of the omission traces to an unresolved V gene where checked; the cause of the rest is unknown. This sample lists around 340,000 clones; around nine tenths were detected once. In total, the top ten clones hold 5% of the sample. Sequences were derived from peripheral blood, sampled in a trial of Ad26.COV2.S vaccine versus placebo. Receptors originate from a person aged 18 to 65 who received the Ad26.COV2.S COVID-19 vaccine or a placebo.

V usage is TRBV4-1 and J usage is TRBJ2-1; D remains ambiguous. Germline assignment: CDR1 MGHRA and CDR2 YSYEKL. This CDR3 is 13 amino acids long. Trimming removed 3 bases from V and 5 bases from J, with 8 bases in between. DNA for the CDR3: TGCGCCAGCAGCCATAACTGGGACAATGAGCAGTTCTTC. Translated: CASSHNWDNEQFF.

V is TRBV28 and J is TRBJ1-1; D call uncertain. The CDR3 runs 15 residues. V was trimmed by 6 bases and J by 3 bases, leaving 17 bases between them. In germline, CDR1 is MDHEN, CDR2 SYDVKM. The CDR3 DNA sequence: TGTGCCAGCAGGATATTAGGGCTTAGGGACACTGAAGCTTTCTTT. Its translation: CASRILGLRDTEAFF.

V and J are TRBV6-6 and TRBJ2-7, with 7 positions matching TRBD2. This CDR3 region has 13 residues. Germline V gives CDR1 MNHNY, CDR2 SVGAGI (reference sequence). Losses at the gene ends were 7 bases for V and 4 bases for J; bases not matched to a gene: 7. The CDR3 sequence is CASTRDYLYEQYF. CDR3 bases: TGTGCCAGCACCAGGGACTACCTGTACGAGCAGTACTTC.

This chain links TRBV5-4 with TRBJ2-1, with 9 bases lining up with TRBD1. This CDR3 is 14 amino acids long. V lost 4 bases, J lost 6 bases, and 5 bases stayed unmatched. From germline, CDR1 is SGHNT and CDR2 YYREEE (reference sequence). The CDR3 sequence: CASSTGQGRNEQFF. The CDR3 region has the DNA TGTGCCAGCAGCACAGGACAGGGGCGCAATGAGCAGTTCTTC.

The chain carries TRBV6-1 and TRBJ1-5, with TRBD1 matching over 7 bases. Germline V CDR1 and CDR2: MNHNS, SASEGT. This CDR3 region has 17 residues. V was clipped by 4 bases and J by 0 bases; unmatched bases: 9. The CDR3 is CASSGVPGQYSNQPQHF. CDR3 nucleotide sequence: TGTGCCAGCAGTGGGGTCCCGGGACAGTATAGCAATCAGCCCCAGCATTTT.

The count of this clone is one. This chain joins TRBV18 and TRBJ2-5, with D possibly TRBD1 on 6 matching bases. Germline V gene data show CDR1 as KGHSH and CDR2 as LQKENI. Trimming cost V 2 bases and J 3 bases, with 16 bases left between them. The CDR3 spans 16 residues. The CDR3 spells CASSPGRERGKETQYF. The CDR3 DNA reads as TGTGCCAGCTCACCAGGAAGGGAGAGGGGGAAAGAGACCCAGTACTTC.

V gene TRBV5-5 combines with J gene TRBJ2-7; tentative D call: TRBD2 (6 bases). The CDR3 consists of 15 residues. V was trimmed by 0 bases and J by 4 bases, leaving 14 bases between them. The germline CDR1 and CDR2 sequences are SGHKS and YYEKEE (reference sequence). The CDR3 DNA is TGTGCCAGCAGCTTGGTGCAGGGAGGAGTTTACGAGCAGTACTTC. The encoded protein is CASSLVQGGVYEQYF.

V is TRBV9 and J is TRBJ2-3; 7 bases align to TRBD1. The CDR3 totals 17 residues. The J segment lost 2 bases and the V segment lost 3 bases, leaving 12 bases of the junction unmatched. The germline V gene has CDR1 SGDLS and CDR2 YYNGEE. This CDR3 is CASSARPGTGDTDTQYF. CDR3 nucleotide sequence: TGTGCCAGCAGCGCCCGCCCGGGTACAGGGGACACAGATACGCAGTATTTT.